The next 24 T cell receptor beta chains were all read from a single sample in a study of shared clonotypes between healthy human individuals. The data were produced by immunoSEQ multiplex PCR, yet TCRdb's version contains in-frame clones alone and is incomplete. The sample holds hundreds of thousands of clones, about 95% seen once. Naive CD8 cells lacked CD45RO, underwent positive selection for CCR7 and left out terminally differentiated effector memory CD45RA+ cells. The sample taken for sequencing was naive CD8+ T cells sorted from blood. These receptors were collected from a woman in her twenties or thirties in good health.

The rearrangement links TRBV27 to TRBJ2-7; D might be TRBD1 (5 bases). The CDR3 extends over 15 amino acids. Between the trimmed V and J ends, which lost 5 bases and 0 bases, there was a span of 14 bases. The germline gives CDR1 MNHEY, CDR2 SMNVEV (reference sequence). As DNA, the CDR3 is TGTGCCAGCAGTCTACATCCAGGGAACTCCTACGAGCAGTACTTC. Translating gives CASSLHPGNSYEQYF.

This sequence joins TRBV14 and TRBJ2-1; 9 nucleotides agree with TRBD2. V gave up 4 bases and J gave up 8 bases; unmatched junction bases: 12. The CDR3 has 16 residues. CDR1 is SGHDN and CDR2 is FVKESK in the germline V gene. The CDR3 region is CASSLYGAGGLDEQFF. CDR3 in DNA: TGTGCCAGCAGCCTGTATGGTGCGGGAGGGTTGGATGAGCAGTTCTTC.

The rearrangement uses TRBV6-4 and TRBJ1-3; TRBD1 aligns across 12 bases. With V trimmed by 2 bases and J by 4 bases, 3 bases remained unmatched. Germline CDR1 MRHNA, CDR2 SNTAGT. This CDR3 comprises 16 residues. CDR3 nucleotides: TGTGCCAGCAGTGACGGGGGACAGGGGGCAGGAAACACCATATATTTT. Its translation is CASSDGGQGAGNTIYF.

The chain links TRBV19 to TRBJ2-5; 8 positions match TRBD2. Germline V gene lookup returns CDR1 LNHDA and CDR2 SQIVND (reference sequence). The CDR3 is 15 amino acids. The junction had 4 bases not matched to a gene; V was cut back by 3 bases and J by 1 base. The CDR3 DNA is TGTGCCAGTAGTATGACTAGCGCACTCCAAGAGACCCAGTACTTC. Residues: CASSMTSALQETQYF.

The chain employs TRBV28 and TRBJ1-2; tentatively, D is TRBD1 (5 bases). The CDR3 sequence is 12 residues long. V was clipped by 2 bases and J by 6 bases, with 7 bases between them. The germline V gene encodes CDR1 MDHEN and CDR2 SYDVKM. CDR3 residues: CASSLAGDGYTF. CDR3 bases: TGTGCCAGCAGTTTAGCGGGGGATGGCTACACCTTC.

V and J are TRBV9 and TRBJ2-1; D is possibly TRBD1 or TRBD2 (5 bases each). The CDR3 extends over 16 amino acids. The V gene lost 3 bases and the J gene lost 6 bases, with 19 bases spanning the gap. Germline CDR1 is SGDLS and CDR2 is YYNGEE. CDR3 amino acids: CASSATPGTGTNEQFF. In nucleotides, the CDR3 is TGTGCCAGCAGCGCCACGCCCGGGACGGGCACCAATGAGCAGTTCTTC.

V gene TRBV29-1 combines with J gene TRBJ2-7, with TRBD1 matching 11 bases. Germline V gives CDR1 SQVTM, CDR2 ANQGSEA. The CDR3 spans 13 residues. Trimming took 0 bases from V and 5 from J; bases not matched to a gene: 0. CDR3 loop: CSVEEDRGHEQYF. The CDR3 DNA sequence: TGCAGCGTTGAAGAGGACAGGGGGCACGAGCAGTACTTC.

J is TRBJ2-7 and V is TRBV5-6; D call uncertain. The CDR3 extends over 13 amino acids. V lost 1 base, J lost 0 bases, and 5 bases lay in between. Germline CDR1 reads SGHDT; CDR2 reads YYEEEE. This CDR3 reads CASSLLPSYEQYF. The CDR3 DNA reads as TGTGCCAGCAGCTTGCTCCCCTCCTACGAGCAGTACTTC.

The chain joins TRBV9 to TRBJ2-7, with D hard to call. CDR1 and CDR2 from the germline V gene are SGDLS and YYNGEE. This CDR3 comprises 14 residues. V was trimmed by 0 bases and J by 6 bases, leaving 13 bases between them. The CDR3 sequence: CASSVEVGIGEQYF. The DNA for the CDR3 is TGTGCCAGCAGCGTAGAAGTCGGCATAGGCGAGCAGTACTTC.

The chain joins TRBV6-1 to TRBJ1-1; a weak D match, TRBD1 (6 bases). V was trimmed by 11 bases and J by 1 base, leaving 14 bases between them. CDR1 and CDR2 from the germline V gene are MNHNS and SASEGT. This CDR3 region has 13 residues. CDR3 residues: CALTGRGNTEAFF. CDR3 in DNA: TGTGCCCTAACGGGCAGGGGGAACACTGAAGCTTTCTTT.

CDR3 coding DNA: TGCGCCAGCAGCGGGGAATATAGCGGGATCTCCTACAATGAGCAGTTCTTC. It specifies CASSGEYSGISYNEQFF. The chain combines TRBV5-1 with TRBJ2-1; TRBD2 aligns across 8 bases. The germline V gene encodes CDR1 SGHRS and CDR2 YFSETQ. The CDR3 length is 17 residues. V trimming: 4 bases; J trimming: 0 bases; junction bases outside the gene matches: 9. The whole variable domain, remainder taken from reference TRBV5-1 and TRBJ2-1, is KAGVTQTPRYLIKTRGQQVTLSCSPISGHRSVSWYQQTPGQGLQFLFEYFSETQRNKGNFPGRFSGRQFSNSRSEMNVSTLELGDSALYLCASSGEYSGISYNEQFFGPGTRLTVL.

The V and J genes are TRBV11-2 and TRBJ2-5; D assignment may be TRBD1 or TRBD2 (5 bases each). Trimming removed 0 bases from V and 5 bases from J, with 16 bases in between. The V gene's germline CDR1 is SGHAT and CDR2 FQNNGV. This CDR3 is 16 amino acids long. The CDR3 coding sequence is TGTGCCAGCAGCTTAGATCTTGACGGGACGGGGGAGACCCAGTACTTC. Encoded protein: CASSLDLDGTGETQYF.

This clone was detected once. The rearrangement links TRBV4-1 to TRBJ2-7, with TRBD1 matching over 9 bases. Germline loops: CDR1 MGHRA, CDR2 YSYEKL. The ends lost 4 bases at V and 6 bases at J; junction bases unmatched: 10. CDR3 size: 15 residues. CDR3 nucleotide sequence: TGCGCCAGCAGCCCACCGGGACAGGGACGCAGCGAGCAGTACTTC. Translating gives CASSPPGQGRSEQYF.

The chain recombines TRBV5-4 with TRBJ2-2; unclear D gene. The CDR3 is 14 amino acids. Looked up from germline, CDR1 is SGHNT and CDR2 is YYREEE (reference sequence). With 4 bases removed from V and 1 base from J, the gap between germline ends came to 8 bases. The CDR3 loop reads CASSPDVNTGELFF. CDR3 in DNA: TGTGCCAGCAGCCCGGACGTGAACACCGGGGAGCTGTTTTTT.

The rearrangement uses TRBV28 and TRBJ2-7; 14 positions match TRBD2. CDR3 size: 17 residues. V lost 8 bases to trimming and J lost 0 bases; unmatched junction nucleotides: 9. CDR1 is MDHEN, CDR2 SYDVKM, per germline. DNA for the CDR3: TGTGCCAGCTCTATCGGACTAGCGGGAGGTAGCTCCTACGAGCAGTACTTC. Translated: CASSIGLAGGSSYEQYF.

J is TRBJ1-2 and V is TRBV5-6; 7 bases match TRBD1. J lost 0 bases, V lost 4 bases, and 12 bases had no gene match. Per the germline V gene, CDR1 is SGHDT and CDR2 is YYEEEE. This CDR3 comprises 17 residues. This CDR3 is CASSRGQQGVANYGYTF. Here the CDR3 DNA reads TGTGCCAGCAGCCGGGGGCAGCAGGGGGTAGCTAACTATGGCTACACCTTC.

This chain links TRBV5-6 with TRBJ2-2; TRBD2 matches at 13 bases. This CDR3 has 17 amino acids. The V segment lost 5 bases and the J segment 7 bases; nucleotides outside the gene matches: 11. Per the germline V gene, CDR1 is SGHDT and CDR2 is YYEEEE. For the CDR3, the DNA is TGTGCCAGCAGATACTGCACTAGCGGGAGGGCCGTCGGGGAGCTGTTTTTT. Encoded protein: CASRYCTSGRAVGELFF.

This chain connects TRBV29-1 to TRBJ1-1; possible D gene TRBD1, 6 bases. V lost 7 bases and J lost 3, with 15 bases in between. The CDR3 length is 13 residues. CDR1 is SQVTM, CDR2 ANQGSEA, per germline. The CDR3: CSAQGGKHTEAFF. DNA for the CDR3: TGCAGCGCTCAAGGGGGGAAACACACTGAAGCTTTCTTT.

The rearrangement links TRBV9 to TRBJ1-2; D ambiguous. The CDR3 loop spans 13 amino acids. The germline CDR1 and CDR2 sequences are SGDLS and YYNGEE. Between the trimmed V and J ends, which lost 6 bases and 5 bases, there was a span of 14 bases. The CDR3 protein is CASTKVGSYGYTF. Written as DNA, the CDR3 is TGTGCCAGCACCAAAGTCGGGTCATATGGCTACACCTTC.

The rearrangement uses TRBV7-9 and TRBJ2-1; 12 nucleotides line up with TRBD2. Trimming cost V 6 bases and J 8 bases; bases outside gene matches: 5. Per germline, CDR1 SEHNR and CDR2 FQNEAQ (reference sequence). The CDR3 runs 14 residues. The CDR3 loop is CASRSPSGRDEQFF. The CDR3 region has the DNA TGTGCCAGCAGGTCTCCTAGCGGGAGGGATGAGCAGTTCTTC.

The chain links TRBV7-2 to TRBJ2-2; 9 bases fit TRBD1. This CDR3 has 17 amino acids. V lost 3 bases, J lost 4 bases, and 9 bases stayed unmatched. Germline CDR1 reads SGHTA; CDR2 reads FQGNSA. The CDR3 coding sequence is TGTGCCAGCAGCTTGGTACAGGGGGCGCTGGGCACCGGGGAGCTGTTTTTT. Its protein product is CASSLVQGALGTGELFF. The full variable domain, completed using reference TRBV7-2 and TRBJ2-2, is GAGVSQSPSNKVTEKGKDVELRCDPISGHTALYWYRQSLGQGLEFLIYFQGNSAPDKSGLPSDRFSAERTGGSVSTLTIQRTQQEDSAVYLCASSLVQGALGTGELFFGEGSRLTVL.

The genes are TRBV6-1 and TRBJ2-7; 10 bases map to TRBD2. J gave up 3 bases and V 4 bases, and 6 bases lay outside the gene matches. The CDR3 runs to 15 residues. The V gene's germline CDR1 is MNHNS and CDR2 SASEGT. In DNA, the CDR3 is TGTGCCAGCAGTGCGTCTAGCGGGAGCGTCTACGAGCAGTACTTC. The encoded protein is CASSASSGSVYEQYF.

The rearrangement joins TRBV5-1 to TRBJ2-5; 9 bases match TRBD1. Germline lookup yields CDR1 SGHRS and CDR2 YFSETQ. Trimming took 4 bases from V and 2 from J; bases not matched to a gene: 6. The length of the CDR3 is 15 residues. The CDR3 reads CASSHGTGLQETQYF. Here the CDR3 DNA reads TGCGCCAGCAGCCACGGGACAGGGCTACAAGAGACCCAGTACTTC.

The V and J genes are TRBV19 and TRBJ2-5, with 8 bases aligning to TRBD2. Germline CDR1 LNHDA, CDR2 SQIVND (reference sequence). The junction had 0 bases not matched to a gene; V was cut back by 3 bases and J by 3 bases. The CDR3 extends over 13 amino acids. As DNA, the CDR3 is TGTGCCAGTAGTATCGGGGGGGAAGAGACCCAGTACTTC. As protein: CASSIGGEETQYF.